The present T cell receptor (beta chain) was sequenced within a study of beta chain features in type 1 diabetes. CD4+ naive, central memory, regulatory and stem cell-like memory cells were sorted via CD45RO/CCR7/CD25/CD127/CD95/CD27. The authors reverse transcribed all of the isolated RNA, so sequencing captured expressed TCRB transcripts. Sequenced by immunoSEQ multiplex PCR; TCRdb stores in-frame clones only, minus some. This table has about 15,000 clones, roughly 40% appearing once. Findings and caveats of the study: Insertions at VDJ junctions were less frequent in type 1 diabetes patients. These patients also deleted more nucleotides at the same junctions. Within the patient group, naive, central memory and Treg TCRB repertoires appeared more similar to each other than within healthy donors.

As for this clone: Its antigen is currently unknown.

Specimen: stem cell memory CD4+ T cells from blood. This sequence was found in a woman aged 40 to 50 in good health.

This chain's CDR3 is CASSSTPGDSPLHF. In DNA form, the CDR3 reads TGTGCCAGCAGCAGCACTCCCGGGGATTCACCCCTCCACTTT. V and J are TRBV5-6 and TRBJ1-6; D is ambiguous. The V gene lost 4 bases and the J gene lost 8 bases, with 13 bases spanning the gap. This CDR3 spans 14 amino acids. CDR1 and CDR2 from the germline V gene are SGHDT and YYEEEE.